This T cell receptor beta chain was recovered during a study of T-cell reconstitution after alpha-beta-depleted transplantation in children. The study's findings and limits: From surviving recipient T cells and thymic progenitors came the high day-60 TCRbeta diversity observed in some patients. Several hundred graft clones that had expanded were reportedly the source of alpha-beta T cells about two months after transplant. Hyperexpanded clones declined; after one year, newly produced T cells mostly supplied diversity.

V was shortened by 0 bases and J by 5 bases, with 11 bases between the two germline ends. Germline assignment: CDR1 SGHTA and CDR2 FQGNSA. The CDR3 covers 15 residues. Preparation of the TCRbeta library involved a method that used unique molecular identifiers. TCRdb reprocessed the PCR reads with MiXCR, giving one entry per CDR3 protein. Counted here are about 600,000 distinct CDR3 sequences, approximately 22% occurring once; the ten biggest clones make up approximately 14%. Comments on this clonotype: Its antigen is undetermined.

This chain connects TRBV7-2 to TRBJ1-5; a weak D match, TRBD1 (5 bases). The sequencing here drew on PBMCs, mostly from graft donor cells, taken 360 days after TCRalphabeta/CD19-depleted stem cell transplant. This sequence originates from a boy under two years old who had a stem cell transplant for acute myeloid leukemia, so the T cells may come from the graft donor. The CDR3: CASSLALWGDQPQHF. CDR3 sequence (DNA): TGTGCCAGCAGCTTAGCACTTTGGGGGGATCAGCCCCAGCATTTT.